This T cell receptor (beta chain) came from a study of cytomegalovirus exposure and HLA in healthy donors. Study-wide findings and caveats: Accurate prediction of HLA-A and HLA-B alleles (for most subjects) was reportedly achieved from TCR beta sequences. The authors later linked a missense DCLRE1C variant to TCR beta V- and J-gene trimming. There were reportedly fewer N-insertions in an Asian-associated ancestry cluster than the roughly 670-donor mean, in a later analysis.

A multiplex PCR was run with 60 Vbeta primers and 13 Jbeta primers. TCRdb keeps only in-frame clones here, not all; method: immunoSEQ multiplex PCR. The table shows more than 110,000 clones, with around 77% occurring only once. Deletions cut 2 bases from V and 6 bases from J, with 11 bases between. The CDR3 covers 13 residues. Germline V gene lookup returns CDR1 KGHSH and CDR2 LQKENI. Points on this clone: Its antigen is unknown.

The clonotype was recovered from a man aged 18 to 30 in good health and CMV-seronegative. The rearrangement links TRBV18 to TRBJ2-7; the D is unclear. The sequencing sample was made of PBMCs. The CDR3 DNA sequence: TGTGCCAGCTCACCAATAGTGGGCCCCGAGCAGTACTTC. Translating gives CASSPIVGPEQYF.